These T cell receptor beta chains were read from a single sample in a study of cytomegalovirus exposure and HLA in healthy donors. The protocol was immunoSEQ multiplex PCR, while the TCRdb copy is restricted to in-frame clones and leaves out a portion. The table shows roughly 150,000 clones, with around 75% occurring only once. Source material: PBMCs. Every receptor here comes from a male donor in good health and CMV-seronegative. Each CDR3 is given with its conserved first and last residue. D genes are given only for firm matches. Size tells how often a clone was seen (once, few, many) or the class of an expanded clone, and some rows leave it out.

j_call | clone_size | d_call | v_call | cdr3_nt | cdr3_aa
TRBJ1-5 | - | - | TRBV10-3 | TGTGCCATCAGCCTTAACATTAATCAGCCCCAGCATTTT | CAISLNINQPQHF
TRBJ1-2 | - | - | TRBV6-5 | TGTGCCAGCAGTTACTCGAGGTTCTATGGCTACACCTTC | CASSYSRFYGYTF
TRBJ2-7 | - | - | TRBV6-5 | TGTGCCAGCAGGTTCGCCTGGCACTCCTACGAGCAGTACTTC | CASRFAWHSYEQYF
TRBJ1-6 | - | TRBD1 | TRBV2 | TGTGCCAGCAGTGTGACAGGGCGGAATTCACCCCTCCACTTT | CASSVTGRNSPLHF
TRBJ1-1 | few | - | TRBV10-2 | TGCGCCAGCAGTGAGTCGGGGGGTTTGAACACTGAAGCTTTCTTT | CASSESGGLNTEAFF
TRBJ2-1 | - | TRBD2 | TRBV5-4 | TGTGCCAGCAGCTCGCCCTCGGGACTATCCTTCAATGAGCAGTTCTTC | CASSSPSGLSFNEQFF
TRBJ1-5 | - | - | TRBV30 | TGTGCCTGGAGTGTCCGGGGGAATCAGCCCCAGCATTTT | CAWSVRGNQPQHF
TRBJ2-5 | - | - | TRBV5-1 | TGCGCCAGCAGCTTGGGGGTAGGGGTGGACGAGACCCAGTACTTC | CASSLGVGVDETQYF
TRBJ1-2 | few | - | TRBV5-1 | TGCGCCAGCAGTAACAGGACGGCTGGCTACACCTTC | CASSNRTAGYTF
TRBJ1-4 | - | TRBD1 | TRBV15 | TGTGCCACCAGCAGAGAGCCGGGACAGGGTGAAAAACTGTTTTTT | CATSREPGQGEKLFF
TRBJ1-6 | - | - | TRBV5-1 | TGCGCCAGCAGCTTGGGGGCAGAGGGATCACCCCTCCACTTT | CASSLGAEGSPLHF
TRBJ1-1 | - | - | TRBV5-1 | TGCGCCAGCAGCCCGATGGGGGCAGGGAACACTGAAGCTTTCTTT | CASSPMGAGNTEAFF
TRBJ1-5 | - | - | TRBV5-4 | TGTGCCAGCAGCTTGCGGGGAAGCAATCAGCCCCAGCATTTT | CASSLRGSNQPQHF
TRBJ1-5 | - | - | TRBV7-6 | TGTGCCAGCAGCTTAGGCCAGGGATTATCAAATCAGCCCCAGCATTTT | CASSLGQGLSNQPQHF
TRBJ2-1 | - | - | TRBV7-6 | TGTGCCAGCAGCGAAAGATGGGGGGGCGCGTTGGGCTACAATGAGCAGTTCTTC | CASSERWGGALGYNEQFF
TRBJ2-7 | - | TRBD1 | TRBV4-1 | TGCGCCAGCAGCCACGGGACAGGGGCCAACGAGCAGTACTTC | CASSHGTGANEQYF
TRBJ1-2 | - | - | TRBV15 | TGTGCCACCAGCAGAGATCTAGGAGGGGGGGCTTTCTATGGCTACACCTTC | CATSRDLGGGAFYGYTF
TRBJ2-7 | - | TRBD1 | TRBV7-9 | TGTGCCAGCAGCTTAACGCCCTGGGACTGGGACAGGGGTCCCTACGAGCAGTACTTC | CASSLTPWDWDRGPYEQYF
TRBJ2-7 | - | - | TRBV21-1 | TGTGCCAGCAGCGGCAGAACCGGGACAGGGGGATATGAGCAGTACTTC | CASSGRTGTGGYEQYF
TRBJ1-1 | many | TRBD1 | TRBV5-4 | TGTGCCAGCAGCCGCGGACAGGGTCGTACTGAAGCTTTCTTT | CASSRGQGRTEAFF
TRBJ2-7 | - | - | TRBV6-1 | TGTGCCAGCAGCCTACGACAGTTCTCCTACGAGCAGTACTTC | CASSLRQFSYEQYF
TRBJ2-5 | few | TRBD2 | TRBV7-7 | TGTGCCAGCAGCCGACTAGCGGACGGGGAGACCCAGTACTTC | CASSRLADGETQYF
TRBJ1-2 | - | - | TRBV29-1 | TGCAGCGTTGAAGAGGAGGGGACGACGAGATATGGCTACACCTTC | CSVEEEGTTRYGYTF
TRBJ2-5 | few | - | TRBV4-1 | TGCGCCAGCAGGGACGCGGCTAACTCGGGGTCCGAGACCCAGTACTTC | CASRDAANSGSETQYF
TRBJ1-2 | - | TRBD1 | TRBV18 | TGTGCCAGCTCACGTCAATCCGGGACAGGGGATGGTGGCTACACCTTC | CASSRQSGTGDGGYTF
TRBJ2-3 | few | - | TRBV2 | TGTGCCAGCAGTTGGACAGACAGCAGGGATACGCAGTATTTT | CASSWTDSRDTQYF
TRBJ1-5 | - | TRBD1 | TRBV6-1 | TGTGCCAGCAATACAGGGGGCGGAAGCAATCAGCCCCAGCATTTT | CASNTGGGSNQPQHF
TRBJ2-2 | - | TRBD1 | TRBV5-1 | TGCGCCAGCAGCAGTAGGACAGGTGGATTAAACACCGGGGAGCTGTTTTTT | CASSSRTGGLNTGELFF
TRBJ1-4 | once | - | TRBV29-1 | TGCAGCGTCGCGGAAGCCTTGGGTGAAAAACTGTTTTTT | CSVAEALGEKLFF
TRBJ2-7 | - | - | TRBV30 | TGTGCCTGGGCCCAAACAGGATACGAGCAGTACTTC | CAWAQTGYEQYF
TRBJ1-2 | - | - | TRBV6-5 | TGTGCCAGCAGCACCGGGACTTTCTATGGCTACACCTTC | CASSTGTFYGYTF
TRBJ2-1 | - | TRBD1 | TRBV5-1 | TGCGCCAGCAGCTTGGGACAGGGTACGTACAATGAGCAGTTCTTC | CASSLGQGTYNEQFF
TRBJ2-2 | - | - | TRBV4-1 | TGCGCCAGCAGCCGTCGGGGACTGATCACCGGGGAGCTGTTTTTT | CASSRRGLITGELFF
TRBJ2-1 | - | - | TRBV5-8 | TGTGCCAGCAGCTCGACAGGCTACTTCTACAATGAGCAGTTCTTC | CASSSTGYFYNEQFF
TRBJ1-1 | - | - | TRBV6-1 | TGTGCCAGCAGTGAAGGGTACAGGGTAGACACTGAAGCTTTCTTT | CASSEGYRVDTEAFF
TRBJ1-1 | once | - | TRBV9 | TGTGCCAGCAGCGTATCAGGCTCGAACACTGAAGCTTTCTTT | CASSVSGSNTEAFF
TRBJ2-3 | - | TRBD1 | TRBV5-5 | TGTGCCAGCAGCTTGGTGGGACAGGGGTCCACAGATACGCAGTATTTT | CASSLVGQGSTDTQYF
TRBJ2-3 | - | TRBD1 | TRBV10-2 | TGCGCCAGCAGGGAACCGGGACAGCCGACAGATACGCAGTATTTT | CASREPGQPTDTQYF
TRBJ1-3 | - | - | TRBV30 | TGTGCCTGGTCCGTCATGAGGGCATCTGTGTCTGGAAACACCATATATTTT | CAWSVMRASVSGNTIYF
TRBJ2-2 | - | TRBD2 | TRBV6-5 | TGTGCCAGCAGTTACTGGACTAGCGGGAACACCGGGGAGCTGTTTTTT | CASSYWTSGNTGELFF
TRBJ1-6 | - | - | TRBV6-5 | TGTGCCAGCAGTAGGGAGGGGCATAATTCACCCCTCCACTTT | CASSREGHNSPLHF
TRBJ1-1 | - | TRBD1 | TRBV5-1 | TGTGCCAGCAGCTTGGGGACAGGTGGAACTGAAGCTTTCTTT | CASSLGTGGTEAFF
TRBJ2-7 | - | - | TRBV5-1 | TGCGCCAGCAGCGTAAGACTGGAACCAACCTACGAGCAGTACTTC | CASSVRLEPTYEQYF
TRBJ1-4 | - | - | TRBV11-2 | TGTGCCAGCAGCTTGGAACTCACAACTAGGGAAAAACTGTTTTTT | CASSLELTTREKLFF
TRBJ2-7 | few | - | TRBV7-9 | TGTGCCAGCAGCTTATTGTGGAGCGACGAGCAGTACTTC | CASSLLWSDEQYF
TRBJ2-7 | - | - | TRBV18 | TGTGCCAGCTCACCCCCGAGCTCCTACGAGCAGTACTTC | CASSPPSSYEQYF
TRBJ1-5 | - | - | TRBV18 | TGTGCCAGCTCCCTCGACAGGTCCCCTCGTAGCAATCAGCCCCAGCATTTT | CASSLDRSPRSNQPQHF
TRBJ1-2 | few | TRBD1 | TRBV7-9 | TGTGCCAGCAGCCTCGCAGGACAGGGAAGAGCTAACTATGGCTACACCTTC | CASSLAGQGRANYGYTF
TRBJ2-7 | - | - | TRBV7-2 | TGTGCCAGCAGCTTTAGTAGCGTCTACGAGCAGTACTTC | CASSFSSVYEQYF
TRBJ1-5 | once | - | TRBV30 | TGTGCCTGGAACCAGGGATCAGGTCAGCCCCAGCATTTT | CAWNQGSGQPQHF
TRBJ1-5 | - | - | TRBV6-1 | TGTGCCAGCCGTCCGGGCAGGGTTATCTCTCAGCCCCAGCATTTT | CASRPGRVISQPQHF
TRBJ2-1 | - | - | TRBV10-2 | TGCGCCAGCAAACTAGGAGGGCCACACAATGAGCAGTTCTTC | CASKLGGPHNEQFF
TRBJ2-2 | - | TRBD1 | TRBV10-3 | TGTGCCTCCGGGACAGAGAGCACCGGGGAGCTGTTTTTT | CASGTESTGELFF
TRBJ2-7 | - | TRBD1 | TRBV10-3 | TGTGCCATCAGGGGACAGGAACCCTACGAGCAGTACTTC | CAIRGQEPYEQYF
TRBJ1-3 | - | - | TRBV14 | TGTGCCAGCAGCCAAGGACAGTTTTCCGGAAACACCATATATTTT | CASSQGQFSGNTIYF
TRBJ2-4 | - | TRBD2 | TRBV27 | TGTGCCAGCGGGACTGGCGGGGGAAACATTCAGTACTTC | CASGTGGGNIQYF
TRBJ1-4 | - | TRBD1 | TRBV11-3 | TGTGCCAGCAGCCAGGGACAGGACACTGAAAAACTGTTTTTT | CASSQGQDTEKLFF